The present TCR beta chain was sequenced within a study of response to subunit inactivated influenza vaccine. The CDR3 extends over 16 amino acids. Germline loops: CDR1 SGHDT, CDR2 YYEEEE. The junction had 5 bases not matched to a gene; V was cut back by 0 bases and J by 4 bases. MiXCR, applied by TCRdb to the RT-PCR reads, yields one record per CDR3 protein. The repertoire includes roughly 650,000 distinct CDR3 sequences, 12% to 15% of them detected once, and 7.6% sits in the top ten. This TCR came from a man between 45 and 60 years old who received an inactivated influenza vaccine. The chain combines TRBV5-6 with TRBJ2-2; 8 positions match TRBD2. The sample was PBMCs from blood, taken around 14 days before vaccination. CDR3 protein: CASSLAGGLGTGELFF. CDR3 in DNA: TGTGCCAGCAGCTTGGCGGGGGGGCTCGGCACCGGGGAGCTGTTTTTT.